The 15 T cell receptor beta chains below all came from one sample that was sequenced in a study of CD8 T cells in ankylosing spondylitis. TCRdb independently ran MiXCR on the 5' RACE reads; one entry per CDR3 protein. The data contain a few hundred thousand distinct CDR3 sequences, around 11% of them singletons. Sequences were obtained from blood, either unsorted or a sorted T cell fraction (not recorded which). These receptors all stem from a male donor with ankylosing spondylitis or in good health (not recorded which).

This clonotype was seen repeatedly, ten times or more. The rearrangement uses TRBV12-5 and TRBJ1-1, with D maybe TRBD1 (5 bases). Germline values: CDR1 LGHNT, CDR2 FRNRAP. Trimming took off 6 bases at V and 8 bases at J, with 16 bases between the two ends. The CDR3 consists of 13 residues. The CDR3 spells CASGPDSQREAFF. The CDR3 nucleotides read TGTGCTAGTGGACCCGACAGTCAAAGGGAAGCTTTCTTT. The full variable domain, in which reference TRBV12-5 and TRBJ1-1 provide the parts outside the CDR3, is DARVTQTPRHKVTEMGQEVTMRCQPILGHNTVFWYRQTMMQGLELLAYFRNRAPLDDSGMPKDRFSAEMPDATLATLKIQPSEPRDSAVYFCASGPDSQREAFFGQGTRLTVV.

This clonotype was seen repeatedly, ten times or more. V and J are TRBV20-1 and TRBJ2-1, with D tentatively TRBD2 (5 bases). CDR1 DFQATT and CDR2 SNEGSKA come from the germline V gene (reference sequence). The CDR3 sequence is 14 residues long. V lost 7 bases, J lost 0 bases, and 13 bases lay in between. CDR3 loop: CSGQAESSYNEQFF. CDR3 sequence (DNA): TGCAGTGGACAAGCGGAGAGCTCCTACAATGAGCAGTTCTTC.

The table lists this clonotype with many counts. The J gene is TRBJ1-2, the V gene TRBV10-2; 7 bases agree with TRBD1. This CDR3 has 16 amino acids. CDR1 is WSHSY, CDR2 SAAADI, per germline. V dropped 4 bases and J dropped 0; count of bases not matched to a gene: 8. The DNA of the CDR3 is TGCGCCAGCAGTGCGACGGGACAGCCCTCTAACTATGGCTACACCTTC. Translation gives CASSATGQPSNYGYTF.

The chain recombines TRBV27 with TRBJ2-7, with a possible D match to TRBD2 (6 bases). The V and J ends lost 2 bases and 4 bases respectively, with 12 bases between them. The CDR3 contains 14 residues. The germline gives CDR1 MNHEY, CDR2 SMNVEV (reference sequence). The CDR3 nucleotides are TGTGCCAGCAGTTTACGGGGAGGTGAGTACGAGCAGTACTTC. Protein: CASSLRGGEYEQYF.

This clonotype was counted at least ten times. The rearrangement joins TRBV10-3 to TRBJ1-1; TRBD1 agrees at 10 bases. CDR1 is ENHRY and CDR2 is SYGVKD in the germline V gene. CDR3 length: 13 amino acids. Trimming took 10 bases from V and 0 from J; bases not matched to a gene: 2. CDR3 amino acids: CATGTGVNTEAFF. CDR3 coding DNA: TGTGCCACGGGGACAGGGGTGAACACTGAAGCTTTCTTT.

This clonotype showed up many times. This chain links TRBV5-1 with TRBJ2-3; tentatively, D is TRBD1 or TRBD2 (6 bases each). Trimming removed 5 bases from V and 2 bases from J, with 18 bases in between. This CDR3 comprises 16 residues. Germline V gene sequence: CDR1 SGHRS, CDR2 YFSETQ. CDR3 residues: CASRQGLRAPTDTQYF. The CDR3 DNA sequence: TGCGCCAGCAGACAGGGACTCCGGGCTCCCACAGATACGCAGTATTTT.

The chain couples TRBV5-6 to TRBJ2-5; D gene unclear. Germline CDR1 SGHDT, CDR2 YYEEEE. With 6 bases removed from V and 4 bases from J, the gap between germline ends came to 19 bases. The CDR3 has 15 residues. In DNA form, the CDR3 reads TGTGCCAGCAACCAAGGGCCCAGGTCATCAGAGACCCAGTACTTC. Translating it yields CASNQGPRSSETQYF.

This clonotype was counted many times. This sequence joins TRBV24-1 and TRBJ2-2; 7 nucleotides line up with TRBD1. CDR3 size: 16 residues. Germline assignment: CDR1 KGHDR and CDR2 SFDVKD. Unmatched junction bases numbered 6, after V lost 1 base and J lost 5 bases. The CDR3 nucleotides are TGTGCCACCAGTGATTTCAAGGGGGCGCAAACCGGGGAGCTGTTTTTT. It yields the protein CATSDFKGAQTGELFF.

The chain carries TRBV12-3 or TRBV12-4 and TRBJ1-4; tentative D call: TRBD1 (6 bases). This CDR3 spans 14 amino acids. Trimming stripped 3 bases from V and 8 bases from J, with 13 bases between. The CDR3 sequence is CASSFTGRGEKLFF. For the CDR3, the DNA is TGTGCCAGCAGTTTTACAGGGCGCGGCGAAAAACTGTTTTTT.

This clonotype was counted many times. The chain carries TRBV25-1 and TRBJ1-1; TRBD1 is a possible D gene (6 bases). CDR3 size: 14 residues. V was shortened by 4 bases and J by 5 bases, with 14 bases between the two germline ends. Per the germline V gene, CDR1 is MGHDK and CDR2 is SYGVNS. CDR3 sequence (DNA): TGTGCCAGCAGTGGCCACAGGGCGCAGACTGAAGCTTTCTTT. This codes for CASSGHRAQTEAFF.

At least ten counts were recorded for this clonotype. V gene TRBV5-1 combines with J gene TRBJ2-7; the D call may be TRBD1 or TRBD2 (5 bases each). The CDR3 totals 14 residues. Germline values: CDR1 SGHRS, CDR2 YFSETQ. The V gene lost 0 bases and the J gene lost 3 bases, with 10 bases spanning the gap. CDR3 DNA sequence: TGCGCCAGCAGCTTGGTTCAGGGAGTCTACGAGCAGTACTTC. Protein sequence: CASSLVQGVYEQYF.

In its sample, this clonotype was seen many times. V usage is TRBV5-1 and J usage is TRBJ1-1, with TRBD1 matching 7 bases. With V trimmed by 2 bases and J by 1 base, 2 bases remained unmatched. Germline lookup yields CDR1 SGHRS and CDR2 YFSETQ. This CDR3 is 14 amino acids long. The CDR3 nucleotides are TGCGCCAGCAGCTTAGGGACAGCGAACACTGAAGCTTTCTTT. It encodes CASSLGTANTEAFF.

This clonotype has at least ten counts. V is TRBV29-1 and J is TRBJ1-1, with a weak D call TRBD1 (5 bases). V was trimmed by 4 bases and J by 8 bases, leaving 20 bases between them. The CDR3 loop spans 14 amino acids. Germline V CDR1 and CDR2: SQVTM, ANQGSEA. The CDR3 here is CSVGARGIREEAFF. CDR3 sequence (DNA): TGCAGCGTTGGGGCTAGGGGAATCCGGGAAGAAGCTTTCTTT.

This clonotype was picked up many times. V gene TRBV5-1 combines with J gene TRBJ2-3; D is possibly TRBD1 (5 bases). The V gene lost 5 bases and the J gene lost 0 bases, with 13 bases spanning the gap. Germline V lookup: CDR1 SGHRS, CDR2 YFSETQ. This CDR3 contains 15 residues. The CDR3 DNA reads TGCGCCAGCAGATTCGACAGTCCGAGCACAGATACGCAGTATTTT. Translation: CASRFDSPSTDTQYF. Looking up the rest from reference TRBV5-1 and TRBJ2-3 gives the full variable domain: KAGVTQTPRYLIKTRGQQVTLSCSPISGHRSVSWYQQTPGQGLQFLFEYFSETQRNKGNFPGRFSGRQFSNSRSEMNVSTLELGDSALYLCASRFDSPSTDTQYFGPGTRLTVL.

J is TRBJ2-7 and V is TRBV12-3 or TRBV12-4; D ambiguous. V was cut by 0 bases and J by 3 bases, with 6 bases left in between. This CDR3 is built from 13 residues. The CDR3 spells CASSLAHRYEQYF. CDR3 sequence (DNA): TGTGCCAGCAGTTTAGCTCACCGCTACGAGCAGTACTTC.